A selection of T cell receptor beta chains follows, all from one sample in a study of T cell responses to AZD1222 COVID-19 vaccine. Method: immunoSEQ multiplex PCR; TCRdb's copy keeps in-frame clones and lacks some. This table has over 75,000 clones, around 88% appearing once. The material sequenced was peripheral blood, taken 28 days after the second AZD1222 dose. All receptors come from an adult who received the AZD1222 COVID-19 vaccine. The CDR3 runs from the conserved cysteine through the conserved F or W. D genes are given only for firm matches. Clone size is stated in some rows and not others, as once, few, many or a class when expanded.

v_call: TRBV4-3; clone_size: .; d_call: .; j_call: TRBJ2-7; cdr3_nt: TGCGCCAGCAGCCAAGCGGATGGGGGGTCCTACGAGCAGTACTTC; cdr3_aa: CASSQADGGSYEQYF
v_call: TRBV2; clone_size: many; d_call: .; j_call: TRBJ2-1; cdr3_nt: TGTGCCAGCAGTGAAGTAGGGCGGAGCTGGTACAATGAGCAGTTCTTC; cdr3_aa: CASSEVGRSWYNEQFF
v_call: TRBV11-3; clone_size: .; d_call: .; j_call: TRBJ2-2; cdr3_nt: TGTGCCAGCAGCCTACAGGGTCCGTACACCGGGGAGCTGTTTTTT; cdr3_aa: CASSLQGPYTGELFF
v_call: TRBV9; clone_size: .; d_call: TRBD2; j_call: TRBJ2-5; cdr3_nt: TGTGCCAGCAGCGTAGCTTTATCCGACCTCCGGTCTAGCGGGGATCAAGAGACCCAGTACTTC; cdr3_aa: CASSVALSDLRSSGDQETQYF
v_call: TRBV7-9; clone_size: .; d_call: .; j_call: TRBJ2-2; cdr3_nt: TGTGCCAGCAGCTTAGGTGATACCGGGGAGCTGTTTTTT; cdr3_aa: CASSLGDTGELFF
v_call: TRBV19; clone_size: .; d_call: .; j_call: TRBJ1-4; cdr3_nt: TGTGCCAGTAGTATGAGAAGTAGTGAAAAACTGTTTTTT; cdr3_aa: CASSMRSSEKLFF
v_call: TRBV11-3; clone_size: .; d_call: TRBD2; j_call: TRBJ2-1; cdr3_nt: TGTGCCAGCAGCCCGGGGTCAGATAGCGGGGGGCTTAACAATGAGCAGTTCTTC; cdr3_aa: CASSPGSDSGGLNNEQFF
v_call: TRBV28; clone_size: .; d_call: .; j_call: TRBJ2-2; cdr3_nt: TGTGCCAGCAGTTGGGGGGGCACGAACACCGGGGAGCTGTTTTTT; cdr3_aa: CASSWGGTNTGELFF
v_call: TRBV12-3/TRBV12-4; clone_size: .; d_call: .; j_call: TRBJ1-2; cdr3_nt: TGTGCCAGCAGCACGAACCTTAACTATGGCTACACCTTC; cdr3_aa: CASSTNLNYGYTF
v_call: TRBV3-1/TRBV3-2; clone_size: .; d_call: TRBD1; j_call: TRBJ1-2; cdr3_nt: TGTGCCAGCAGCCAAGAAGGGACAGGGACTAACTATGGCTACACCTTC; cdr3_aa: CASSQEGTGTNYGYTF
v_call: TRBV28; clone_size: .; d_call: .; j_call: TRBJ1-3; cdr3_nt: TGTGCCAGCAGCTCCCCGGTCGGAAACACCATATATTTT; cdr3_aa: CASSSPVGNTIYF
v_call: TRBV13; clone_size: .; d_call: TRBD2; j_call: TRBJ2-7; cdr3_nt: TGTGCCAGCAGCTTCTACCAGCGGGGGGGCCGGTACGAGCAGTACTTC; cdr3_aa: CASSFYQRGGRYEQYF
v_call: TRBV15; clone_size: .; d_call: TRBD1; j_call: TRBJ2-5; cdr3_nt: TGTGCCACCAGCAGAGACGTGGGACAGAAAGAGACCCAGTACTTC; cdr3_aa: CATSRDVGQKETQYF
v_call: TRBV5-1; clone_size: .; d_call: .; j_call: TRBJ1-2; cdr3_nt: TGCGCCAGCAGACTCGGGGTTCTCTATGGCTACACCTTC; cdr3_aa: CASRLGVLYGYTF
v_call: TRBV9; clone_size: .; d_call: .; j_call: TRBJ1-4; cdr3_nt: TGTGCCAGCAGCCGGGACGGACTTAATGAAAAACTGTTTTTT; cdr3_aa: CASSRDGLNEKLFF
v_call: TRBV7-9; clone_size: .; d_call: .; j_call: TRBJ1-1; cdr3_nt: TGTGCCAGCAGCTTTACACTCGGGACGGGGAACACTGAAGCTTTCTTT; cdr3_aa: CASSFTLGTGNTEAFF
v_call: TRBV5-1; clone_size: .; d_call: .; j_call: TRBJ2-2; cdr3_nt: TGCGCCAGCAGCTTGGGACAGAACACCGGGGAGCTGTTTTTT; cdr3_aa: CASSLGQNTGELFF
v_call: TRBV7-3; clone_size: .; d_call: .; j_call: TRBJ2-2; cdr3_nt: TGTGCCAGCAGCCCTAGTTCGATCACCGGGGAGCTGTTTTTT; cdr3_aa: CASSPSSITGELFF
v_call: TRBV3-1/TRBV3-2; clone_size: .; d_call: .; j_call: TRBJ1-2; cdr3_nt: TGTGCCAGCAGCCAAGAGATGAATGGCTACACCTTC; cdr3_aa: CASSQEMNGYTF
v_call: TRBV7-2; clone_size: .; d_call: .; j_call: TRBJ1-4; cdr3_nt: TGTGCCAGCAGCTTAGGCCTCTCCCTGGGCAGGTTTGAAAAACTGTTTTTT; cdr3_aa: CASSLGLSLGRFEKLFF
v_call: TRBV24-1; clone_size: .; d_call: .; j_call: TRBJ2-2; cdr3_nt: TGTGCCACCAGTGACCCGATAGGGAACACCGGGGAGCTGTTTTTT; cdr3_aa: CATSDPIGNTGELFF
v_call: TRBV6-2/TRBV6-3; clone_size: .; d_call: TRBD1; j_call: TRBJ1-2; cdr3_nt: TGTGCCAGCAGTTTGGGAGGGGGCGAGAGGAATGGCTACACCTTC; cdr3_aa: CASSLGGGERNGYTF
v_call: TRBV15; clone_size: .; d_call: TRBD1; j_call: TRBJ2-5; cdr3_nt: TGTGCCACCAGCAGAGATCCGACAGGGGTGGAGGAGACCCAGTACTTC; cdr3_aa: CATSRDPTGVEETQYF
v_call: TRBV18; clone_size: .; d_call: .; j_call: TRBJ1-2; cdr3_nt: TGTGCCAGCTCACCCTCCGCAGGGGACGATGGCTACACCTTC; cdr3_aa: CASSPSAGDDGYTF
v_call: TRBV19; clone_size: once; d_call: TRBD1; j_call: TRBJ1-2; cdr3_nt: TGTGCCAGTAGTATGGGACAGCTCCTCGATGGCTACACCTTC; cdr3_aa: CASSMGQLLDGYTF
v_call: TRBV9; clone_size: .; d_call: .; j_call: TRBJ2-1; cdr3_nt: TGTGCCAGCAGCACTCAGGTGAGGGGGGGCCATCATGAGCAGTTCTTC; cdr3_aa: CASSTQVRGGHHEQFF
v_call: TRBV6-5; clone_size: .; d_call: .; j_call: TRBJ2-5; cdr3_nt: TGTGCCAGCAGTTACTCTGGGCTGGGGACCCAGTACTTC; cdr3_aa: CASSYSGLGTQYF
v_call: TRBV14; clone_size: .; d_call: TRBD1; j_call: TRBJ2-5; cdr3_nt: TGTGCCAGCAGCCAAGATTCCCAGGGGGCAGCGACCCAGTACTTC; cdr3_aa: CASSQDSQGAATQYF
v_call: TRBV18; clone_size: .; d_call: .; j_call: TRBJ1-2; cdr3_nt: TGTGCCAGCTCACCATCTCCGAATAACTATGGCTACACCTTC; cdr3_aa: CASSPSPNNYGYTF
v_call: TRBV7-2; clone_size: .; d_call: TRBD1; j_call: TRBJ2-1; cdr3_nt: TGTGCCAGCAGCTTGACAGGGCATGAGCAGTTCTTC; cdr3_aa: CASSLTGHEQFF
v_call: TRBV18; clone_size: .; d_call: .; j_call: TRBJ1-1; cdr3_nt: TGTGCCAGCTCACCTACCACGGCGATGAACACTGAAGCTTTCTTT; cdr3_aa: CASSPTTAMNTEAFF
v_call: TRBV19; clone_size: .; d_call: .; j_call: TRBJ2-5; cdr3_nt: TGTGCCAGTAGTATAGGGGCGAGACTAGGGAGCCAAGAGACCCAGTACTTC; cdr3_aa: CASSIGARLGSQETQYF
v_call: TRBV5-1; clone_size: .; d_call: .; j_call: TRBJ2-7; cdr3_nt: TGCGCCAGCAGCTTGCTGGTCACTACCTACGAGCAGTACTTC; cdr3_aa: CASSLLVTTYEQYF
v_call: TRBV4-3; clone_size: .; d_call: .; j_call: TRBJ1-4; cdr3_nt: TGCGCCAGCAGCCAAGATTCGGACCCACGCAATGAAAAACTGTTTTTT; cdr3_aa: CASSQDSDPRNEKLFF
v_call: TRBV2; clone_size: few; d_call: .; j_call: TRBJ2-7; cdr3_nt: TGTGCCAGCAGTAATTGGGGGGGCCACGAGCAGTACTTC; cdr3_aa: CASSNWGGHEQYF
v_call: TRBV5-1; clone_size: .; d_call: .; j_call: TRBJ2-3; cdr3_nt: TGCGCCAGCAGCTTGGCCAGGGGCCGGAGTGGCTATAGCACAGATACGCAGTATTTT; cdr3_aa: CASSLARGRSGYSTDTQYF
v_call: TRBV28; clone_size: .; d_call: TRBD1; j_call: TRBJ2-7; cdr3_nt: TGTGCCAGCAGTTTTGCAGAACAGGGGGTGTACGAGCAGTACTTC; cdr3_aa: CASSFAEQGVYEQYF
v_call: TRBV6-5; clone_size: few; d_call: .; j_call: TRBJ1-1; cdr3_nt: TGTGCCAGCAGTCGGGGGGAAGAAGTTGAAGCTTTCTTT; cdr3_aa: CASSRGEEVEAFF
v_call: TRBV6-1; clone_size: .; d_call: TRBD1; j_call: TRBJ1-4; cdr3_nt: TGTGCCAGCAGTGAATGGGGACAGCGGGATGAAAAACTGTTTTTT; cdr3_aa: CASSEWGQRDEKLFF
v_call: TRBV5-8; clone_size: .; d_call: .; j_call: TRBJ2-3; cdr3_nt: TGTGCCAGCAGCTACTCGAGGGGGAACACAGATACGCAGTATTTT; cdr3_aa: CASSYSRGNTDTQYF
v_call: TRBV5-1; clone_size: .; d_call: .; j_call: TRBJ1-2; cdr3_nt: TGCGCCAGCAGCTTCCCAGGGATTGGCTATGGCTACACCTTC; cdr3_aa: CASSFPGIGYGYTF
v_call: TRBV6-5; clone_size: .; d_call: .; j_call: TRBJ1-5; cdr3_nt: TGTGCCAGCAGTTACCGGGCGGGGGCAGTCAATCAGCCCCAGCATTTT; cdr3_aa: CASSYRAGAVNQPQHF
v_call: TRBV28; clone_size: .; d_call: TRBD1; j_call: TRBJ2-7; cdr3_nt: TGTGCCAGCAGGCCCGGGACAGGGGCTTACGAGCAGTACTTC; cdr3_aa: CASRPGTGAYEQYF
v_call: TRBV6-4; clone_size: .; d_call: .; j_call: TRBJ2-1; cdr3_nt: TGTGCCAGCAGTGTTCTCTCCTACAATGAGCAGTTCTTC; cdr3_aa: CASSVLSYNEQFF
v_call: TRBV6-2/TRBV6-3; clone_size: .; d_call: TRBD1; j_call: TRBJ1-6; cdr3_nt: TGTGCCAGCAGCAGGGGGCCGAGGAATTCACCCCTCCACTTT; cdr3_aa: CASSRGPRNSPLHF
v_call: TRBV5-7; clone_size: few; d_call: .; j_call: TRBJ1-4; cdr3_nt: TGTGCCAGCAGCTTGGCGAGGAGCAGGGAGGGTGAAAAACTGTTTTTT; cdr3_aa: CASSLARSREGEKLFF
v_call: TRBV11-2; clone_size: once; d_call: .; j_call: TRBJ1-1; cdr3_nt: TGTGCCAGCAGCTTAGATCTAGGGGAAGCTTTCTTT; cdr3_aa: CASSLDLGEAFF
v_call: TRBV4-2; clone_size: .; d_call: .; j_call: TRBJ1-2; cdr3_nt: TGTGCCAGCAGCCAAGATAGTCAGGGCAACTATGGCTACACCTTC; cdr3_aa: CASSQDSQGNYGYTF
v_call: TRBV18; clone_size: .; d_call: TRBD1; j_call: TRBJ1-6; cdr3_nt: TGTGCCAGCTCGCCGACAGGGGATCTCCTCCACTTT; cdr3_aa: CASSPTGDLLHF
v_call: TRBV11-2; clone_size: few; d_call: .; j_call: TRBJ2-1; cdr3_nt: TGTGCCAGCAGCTTAGTGGGATCTGAGCAGTTCTTC; cdr3_aa: CASSLVGSEQFF
v_call: TRBV7-3; clone_size: .; d_call: .; j_call: TRBJ1-6; cdr3_nt: TGTGCCAGCAGTGCCCAGGCTGGGTTGTCAGGTTCACCCCTCCACTTT; cdr3_aa: CASSAQAGLSGSPLHF